This T cell receptor (beta chain) derives from a study of T cells after yellow fever vaccination (dated by TCRdb to the late 2010s). In terms of the full investigation: Libraries from fractions with low cell numbers were prepared with the SMART-Seq v4 Ultra Low Input RNA kit. Two healthy male donors, one aged 18 to 30 and one aged 30 to 39 years, were included in the cohort. To track T-cell clones before and after primary and booster YFV17D yellow fever vaccination, bulk TCR alpha and beta repertoires were sequenced longitudinally. Blood was drawn at multiple timepoints before and after primary and secondary immunization, with bulk PBMC replicates and cell subsets isolated.

The treatment or condition label here, explained by the study, means: live attenuated yellow fever vaccine strain. PBMCs were isolated from peripheral blood using a standard Ficoll-Paque protocol. CD4 and CD8 T-cell fractions were isolated with Dynabeads CD4 and CD8 positive selection kits. TriZol was used to extract RNA from bulk PBMCs, from CD4 and CD8 fractions, and from dextramer-positive and dextramer-negative fractions. Results the study describes overall, beyond this receptor: After the booster, most clones that had expanded after primary vaccination were detected again (nearly 98% of CD4 and around nine tenths of CD8), suggesting broad maintenance of memory. The secondary T-cell response was found to be weaker but faster than the primary response, with a peak reached on day 5 rather than on day 15. The study included only a couple of donors, which limits how far the findings can be generalized. A small share of clonotypes occurred in both CD4 and CD8 compartments, likely arising from convergent recombination. Computational filtering was required because FACS-sorted repertoires could contain abundant contaminating clonotypes from the bulk population.

The sample holds many counts of this clonotype. Its antigen is not yet known. The sample holds no much larger clone one base away, and base qualities are not on file. Synthesis of TCR cDNA relied on 5'RACE template switching, a step that introduced a universal primer site along with unique molecular identifiers. Priming for cDNA synthesis came from both the TCR alpha and TCR beta constant segments. Library amplification involved two PCR steps, and the second step added sample barcodes and sequencing adapters. Sequencing of the libraries was done on either Illumina HiSeq 2500 (2x100 bp) or NovaSeq (2x150 bp). As for how the authors treated the data: Reads were demultiplexed and collapsed into UMI consensus sequences with MIGEC, and V(D)J alignment was performed with MiXCR. Vaccine-responding clonotypes were defined with edgeR using replicate PBMC samples, requiring FDR below 0.01 and a log2 fold change above 5 up to day 15. CD4 or CD8 identity was assigned to each bulk clonotype according to whether the clonotype was present at higher abundance in the sequenced CD4 repertoire or the sequenced CD8 repertoire. TCRdb reprocessing: public reads trimmed at Q25 with fastp, clones called with MiXCR, in-frame beta chains kept. Rows are unified per CDR3 protein, each entry keeping the most common DNA and genes. In this record, the V and J calls reflect TCRdb's handling and not the investigators' own analysis. In all, the sample holds some 160,000 distinct CDR3 sequences, and more than 5.5% of those were seen once. The top ten clonotypes cover 2.5% of the sample.

A distance of 17 bases separates the germline ends of V and J, which lose 5 bases and 0 bases respectively. The germline V gene (reference sequence) supplies CDR1 PRHDT and CDR2 FYEKMQ. Reading from cysteine to phenylalanine, the CDR3 counts 18 amino acids. Just CDR3 DNA is preserved here, 54 bases in frame from base 1. The TCR comes from a man between 18 and 29 years old who received the YFV17D yellow fever vaccine. In this chain, TRBV13 is recombined with TRBJ2-6; the D segment could be TRBD2, given 7 matching bases. This specimen consisted of CD4+ T cells sorted from PBMCs, obtained 5 to 6 days after the first yellow fever vaccination. The DNA is TGTGCCAGCAGCCGGGAGGACAGCCCGACCTCTGGGGCCAACGTCCTGACTTTC. This is translated as CASSREDSPTSGANVLTF.